The 12 T cell receptor beta chains reported below all come from one sample, sequenced in a study of response to subunit inactivated influenza vaccine. TCRdb re-called the RT-PCR reads through MiXCR, storing one row per CDR3 protein. The table records almost 600,000 distinct CDR3 sequences, 14% of them present only once. The sample consisted of PBMCs from blood, taken about 13 days after vaccination. These receptors came from a man aged 50 to 59 who received an inactivated influenza vaccine.

This clonotype has a handful of counts. The gene calls are TRBV20-1 and TRBJ1-4; possible D gene TRBD1, 6 bases. V lost 5 bases and J 5 bases, leaving 18 bases between the germline ends. In germline, CDR1 is DFQATT, CDR2 SNEGSKA (reference sequence). The CDR3 runs 15 residues. CDR3 protein: CSAPGRGQNNEKLFF. The CDR3 region has the DNA TGCAGTGCTCCCGGCCGCGGACAGAACAATGAAAAACTGTTTTTT.

This clonotype was detected only a few times. This chain joins TRBV5-1 and TRBJ2-5; the D call may be TRBD1 or TRBD2 (7 bases each). Germline-derived CDR1 and CDR2 are SGHRS and YFSETQ. V lost 4 bases and J lost 2, with 15 bases in between. The CDR3 has 15 residues. The DNA for the CDR3 is TGCGCCAGCAGCGGGGGGGGACAGCCTCAAGAGACCCAGTACTTC. Protein product: CASSGGGQPQETQYF.

The V call is TRBV6-1, the J call TRBJ1-5; D uncertain. Germline CDR1 is MNHNS and CDR2 is SASEGT. CDR3 size: 15 residues. V lost 3 bases and J lost 2, with 11 bases in between. The CDR3 DNA reads as TGTGCCAGCAGTGAGATGTCCTCAGGCAATCAGCCCCAGCATTTT. It encodes CASSEMSSGNQPQHF.

This clonotype was picked up a small number of times. The gene calls are TRBV6-2 or TRBV6-3 and TRBJ2-3; D is unresolved. The CDR3 is made up of 16 amino acids. In germline, CDR1 is MNHEY, CDR2 SVGEGT. Trimming took off 2 bases at V and 4 bases at J, with 16 bases between the two ends. In DNA, the CDR3 is TGTGCCAGCAGTTACACAAACTGGAGAAAGGCAGATACGCAGTATTTT. Protein sequence: CASSYTNWRKADTQYF.

This clonotype was seen only a few times. The chain employs TRBV5-1 and TRBJ2-7; a possible D gene is TRBD2 (5 bases). Trimming pared 3 bases from V and 2 bases from J, leaving 12 bases between. Germline V gene data show CDR1 as SGHRS and CDR2 as YFSETQ. The CDR3 spans 14 residues. CDR3 in DNA: TGCGCCAGCAGCTGGACTCTCCCGGCCTACGAGCAGTACTTC. It translates to CASSWTLPAYEQYF.

This clonotype was picked up a small number of times. The chain combines TRBV7-9 with TRBJ2-1; a possible D gene is TRBD1 (5 bases). This CDR3 is 12 amino acids long. Looked up from germline, CDR1 is SEHNR and CDR2 is FQNEAQ (reference sequence). DNA of the CDR3: TGTGCAGGGGCCTTAGTTTCGAATGAGCAGTTCTTC. It translates to CAGALVSNEQFF.

This chain joins TRBV5-6 and TRBJ2-5; D ambiguous. The V gene's germline CDR1 is SGHDT and CDR2 YYEEEE. The CDR3 totals 19 residues. The V end lost 3 bases, the J end lost 2 bases, and 26 bases lay between the germline ends. The CDR3 reads CASSSTYVGSTYEQETQYF. The CDR3 coding sequence is TGTGCCAGCAGCTCAACGTATGTAGGCTCAACCTATGAACAAGAGACCCAGTACTTC.

This clonotype was counted many times. The chain carries TRBV28 and TRBJ2-5; D uncertain. There are 11 residues in the CDR3. Per the germline V gene, CDR1 is MDHEN and CDR2 is SYDVKM. V lost 6 bases and J lost 1, with 3 bases in between. The CDR3 sequence is CASRGQETQYF. The CDR3 bases are TGTGCCAGCAGGGGCCAAGAGACCCAGTACTTC.

The sample holds a few counts of this clonotype. The chain couples TRBV29-1 to TRBJ2-7; D is possibly TRBD1 (5 bases). This CDR3 contains 12 residues. The V gene lost 6 bases and the J gene lost 0 bases, with 9 bases spanning the gap. Germline V gene lookup returns CDR1 SQVTM and CDR2 ANQGSEA. In nucleotides, the CDR3 is TGCAGCGTGGGGCAGTTCTCCTACGAGCAGTACTTC. Residues: CSVGQFSYEQYF.

Ten or more counts support this clonotype. The chain employs TRBV7-8 and TRBJ2-1, with 7 nucleotides matching TRBD2. Germline assignment: CDR1 SGHVS and CDR2 FQNEAQ. J was trimmed by 4 bases and V by 1 base; bases with no gene match: 4. The CDR3 length is 15 residues. The CDR3 DNA reads as TGTGCCAGCAGCTTAGATGGCGGGGGTTACAATGAGCAGTTCTTC. Its protein is CASSLDGGGYNEQFF.

The rearrangement links TRBV7-2 to TRBJ1-2; D is possibly TRBD1 (5 bases). From germline, CDR1 is SGHTA and CDR2 FQGNSA. The CDR3 is made up of 15 amino acids. Trimming removed 7 bases at V and 9 bases at J, with 24 bases between. As DNA, the CDR3 is TGTGCCAGCACCTCCCAAGCAGGGACGACTGCTAGCTACACCTTC. As protein: CASTSQAGTTASYTF.

This clonotype was counted a few times. CDR3 nucleotides: TGTGCCAGCAGTGGTAAGGGGACCTACGAGCAGTACTTC. As protein: CASSGKGTYEQYF. This rearrangement joins TRBV6-1 to TRBJ2-7, with a possible D match to TRBD1 (5 bases). CDR3 length equals 13 residues. Germline V gene data show CDR1 as MNHNS and CDR2 as SASEGT. Trimming removed 4 bases at V and 2 bases at J, with 9 bases between.